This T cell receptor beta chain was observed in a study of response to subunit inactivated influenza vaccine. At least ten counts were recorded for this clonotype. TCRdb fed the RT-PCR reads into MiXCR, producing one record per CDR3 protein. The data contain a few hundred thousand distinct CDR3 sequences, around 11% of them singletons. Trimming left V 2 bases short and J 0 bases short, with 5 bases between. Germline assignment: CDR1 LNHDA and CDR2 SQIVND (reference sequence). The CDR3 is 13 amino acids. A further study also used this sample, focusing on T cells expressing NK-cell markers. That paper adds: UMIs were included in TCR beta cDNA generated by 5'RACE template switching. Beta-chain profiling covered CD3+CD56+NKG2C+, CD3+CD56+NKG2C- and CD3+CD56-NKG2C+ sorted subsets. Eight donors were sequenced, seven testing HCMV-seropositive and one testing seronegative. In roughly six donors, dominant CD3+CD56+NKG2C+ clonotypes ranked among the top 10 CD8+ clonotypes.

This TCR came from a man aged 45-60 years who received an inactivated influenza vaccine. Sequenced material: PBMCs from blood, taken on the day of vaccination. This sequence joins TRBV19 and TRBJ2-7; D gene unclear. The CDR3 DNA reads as TGTGCCAGTAGTATACAGGACTCCTACGAGCAGTACTTC. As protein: CASSIQDSYEQYF.